This TCR beta chain came from a study of blood T cell repertoires in COVID-19. Study details: Both acute and convalescent COVID-19 samples were obtained from the United States, Italy and Spain. In each case, the material was cDNA or gDNA derived from T cells, B-cell-depleted T cells, or PBMCs.

The CDR3 runs to 14 residues. Germline V gene lookup returns CDR1 SEHNR and CDR2 FQNEAQ (reference sequence). With 0 bases clipped from V and 7 bases from J, the junction kept 4 bases outside the gene matches. In the authors' workflow: Reference gene primer amplification in the assay estimated nucleated cell counts. Libraries were prepared by immunoSEQ multiplex PCR; TCRdb keeps only in-frame clonotypes and omits some of them. V, J and clone size are taken as reported in that table, and D and trimming were inferred from the DNA itself. The sample has 190,000 or so clones, about 91% seen once; the top ten hold roughly 4.2%.

The chain uses TRBV7-9 and TRBJ1-2; 8 nucleotides agree with TRBD1. This TCR derives from a woman aged 25 to 39 with acute or convalescent COVID-19. Sequences were obtained from peripheral blood. CDR3 nucleotides: TGTGCCAGCAGCTTAGCGGGACAGGAGGGTGGCTACACCTTC. Translated, it gives CASSLAGQEGGYTF.